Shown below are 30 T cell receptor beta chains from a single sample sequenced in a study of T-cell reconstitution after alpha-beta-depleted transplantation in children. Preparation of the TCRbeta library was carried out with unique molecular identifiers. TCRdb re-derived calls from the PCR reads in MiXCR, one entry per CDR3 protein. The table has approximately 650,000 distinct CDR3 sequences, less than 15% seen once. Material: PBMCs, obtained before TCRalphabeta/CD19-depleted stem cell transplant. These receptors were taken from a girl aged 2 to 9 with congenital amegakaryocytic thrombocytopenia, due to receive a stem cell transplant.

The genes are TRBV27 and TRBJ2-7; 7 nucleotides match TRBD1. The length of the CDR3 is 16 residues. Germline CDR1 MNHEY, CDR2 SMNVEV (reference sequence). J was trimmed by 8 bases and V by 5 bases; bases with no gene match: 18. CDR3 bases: TGTGCCAGCAGTCCCATCAGACCGCAAAGGGGGCTACAGCAGTACTTC. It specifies CASSPIRPQRGLQQYF.

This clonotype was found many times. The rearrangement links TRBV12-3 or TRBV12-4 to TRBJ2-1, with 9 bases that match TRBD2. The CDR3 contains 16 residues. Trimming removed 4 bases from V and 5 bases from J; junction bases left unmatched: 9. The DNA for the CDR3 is TGTGCCAGCAGTTCACCGGGACTAGCTCCCCACAATGAGCAGTTCTTC. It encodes CASSSPGLAPHNEQFF.

The CDR3 is CAGWDRGPSTQYF. The CDR3 DNA reads TGTGCCGGATGGGACAGGGGCCCCTCTACGCAGTATTTT. The chain recombines TRBV6-1 with TRBJ2-3; 10 bases match TRBD1. Germline lookup yields CDR1 MNHNS and CDR2 SASEGT. CDR3 length: 13 amino acids. The ends lost 11 bases at V and 8 bases at J; junction bases unmatched: 10.

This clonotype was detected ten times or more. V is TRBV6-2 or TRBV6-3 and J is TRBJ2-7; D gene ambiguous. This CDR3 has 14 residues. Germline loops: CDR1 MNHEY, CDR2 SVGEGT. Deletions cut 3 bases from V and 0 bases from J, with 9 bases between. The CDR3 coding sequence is TGTGCCAGCAGTTATCGTACTATCTCCTACGAGCAGTACTTC. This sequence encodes CASSYRTISYEQYF.

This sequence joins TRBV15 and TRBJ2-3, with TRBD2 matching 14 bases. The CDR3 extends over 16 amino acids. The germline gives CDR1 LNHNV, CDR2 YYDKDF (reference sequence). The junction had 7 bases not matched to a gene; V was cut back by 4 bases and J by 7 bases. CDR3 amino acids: CATSTWTSGRRYTQYF. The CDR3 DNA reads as TGTGCCACCAGCACCTGGACTAGCGGGAGGCGATATACGCAGTATTTT.

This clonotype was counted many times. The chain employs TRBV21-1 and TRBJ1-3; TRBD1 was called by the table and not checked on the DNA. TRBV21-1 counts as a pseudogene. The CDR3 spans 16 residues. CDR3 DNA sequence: TGTGCCAGCAGCACCCGGGACCGCAGCTCTGGAAACACCATATATTTT. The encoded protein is CASSTRDRSSGNTIYF.

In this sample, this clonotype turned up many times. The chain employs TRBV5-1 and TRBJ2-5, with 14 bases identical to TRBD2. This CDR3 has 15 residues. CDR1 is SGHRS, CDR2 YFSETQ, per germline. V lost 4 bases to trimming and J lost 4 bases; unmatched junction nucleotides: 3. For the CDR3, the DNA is TGCGCCAGCAGCGACGGGACTAGCGGGAGAGAGACCCAGTACTTC. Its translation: CASSDGTSGRETQYF.

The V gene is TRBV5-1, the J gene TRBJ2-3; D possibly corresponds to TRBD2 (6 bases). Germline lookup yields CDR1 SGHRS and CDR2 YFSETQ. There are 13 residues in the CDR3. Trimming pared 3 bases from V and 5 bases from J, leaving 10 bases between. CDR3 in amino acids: CASSWGVEDTQYF. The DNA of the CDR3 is TGCGCCAGCAGCTGGGGGGTGGAAGATACGCAGTATTTT.

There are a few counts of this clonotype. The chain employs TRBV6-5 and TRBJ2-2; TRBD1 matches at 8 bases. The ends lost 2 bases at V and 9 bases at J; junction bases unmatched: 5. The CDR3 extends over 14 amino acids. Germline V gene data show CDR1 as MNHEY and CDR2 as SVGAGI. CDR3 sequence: CASSYETGEWELFF. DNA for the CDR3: TGTGCCAGCAGTTACGAGACAGGGGAGTGGGAGCTGTTTTTT.

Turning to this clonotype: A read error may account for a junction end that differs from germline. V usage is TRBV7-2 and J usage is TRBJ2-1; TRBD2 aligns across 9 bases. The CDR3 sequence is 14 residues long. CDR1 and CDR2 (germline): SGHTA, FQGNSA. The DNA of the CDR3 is TGTGCCAGCAGCTCTATACCTTCTAGCGGGGACTCTCTTTTC. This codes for CASSSIPSSGDSLF. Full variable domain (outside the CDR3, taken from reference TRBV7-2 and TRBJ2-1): GAGVSQSPSNKVTEKGKDVELRCDPISGHTALYWYRQSLGQGLEFLIYFQGNSAPDKSGLPSDRFSAERTGGSVSTLTIQRTQQEDSAVYLCASSSIPSSGDSLFGPGTRLTVL.

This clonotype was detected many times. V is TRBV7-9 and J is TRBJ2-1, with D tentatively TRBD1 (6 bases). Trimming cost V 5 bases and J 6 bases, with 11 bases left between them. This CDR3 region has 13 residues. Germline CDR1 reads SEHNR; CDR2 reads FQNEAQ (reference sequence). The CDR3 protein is CASSPVRGNEQFF. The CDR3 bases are TGTGCCAGCAGCCCAGTCAGGGGCAATGAGCAGTTCTTC.

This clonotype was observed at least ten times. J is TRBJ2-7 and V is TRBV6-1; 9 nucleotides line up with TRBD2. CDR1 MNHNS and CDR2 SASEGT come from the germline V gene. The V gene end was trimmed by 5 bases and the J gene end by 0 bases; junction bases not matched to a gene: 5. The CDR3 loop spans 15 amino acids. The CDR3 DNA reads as TGTGCCAGCAGTACCAATAGCGGGAGCTCCTACGAGCAGTACTTC. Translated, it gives CASSTNSGSSYEQYF.

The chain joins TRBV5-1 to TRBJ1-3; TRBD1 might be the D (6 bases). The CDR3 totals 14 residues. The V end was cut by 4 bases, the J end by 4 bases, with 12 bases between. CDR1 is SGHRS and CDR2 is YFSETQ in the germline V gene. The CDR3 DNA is TGCGCCAGCAGCACCGGACAGTCCGGAAACACCATATATTTT. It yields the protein CASSTGQSGNTIYF.

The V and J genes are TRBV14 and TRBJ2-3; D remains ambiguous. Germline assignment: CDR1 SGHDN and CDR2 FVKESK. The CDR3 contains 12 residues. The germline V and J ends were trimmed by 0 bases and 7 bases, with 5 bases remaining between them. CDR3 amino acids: CASSQESHTQYF. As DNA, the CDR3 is TGTGCCAGCAGCCAAGAGAGTCATACGCAGTATTTT.

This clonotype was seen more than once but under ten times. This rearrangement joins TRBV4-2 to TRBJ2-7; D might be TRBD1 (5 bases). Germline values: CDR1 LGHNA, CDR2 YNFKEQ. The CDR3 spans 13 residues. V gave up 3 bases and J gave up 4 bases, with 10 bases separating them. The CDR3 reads CASSQPPGYEQYF. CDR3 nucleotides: TGTGCCAGCAGCCAGCCCCCAGGGTACGAGCAGTACTTC.

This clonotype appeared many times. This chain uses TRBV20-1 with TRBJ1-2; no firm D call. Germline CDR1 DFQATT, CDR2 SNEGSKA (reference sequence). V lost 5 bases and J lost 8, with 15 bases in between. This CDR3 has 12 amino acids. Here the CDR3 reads CSAGPTRSGYTF. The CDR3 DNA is TGCAGTGCTGGCCCGACAAGGAGCGGCTACACCTTC.

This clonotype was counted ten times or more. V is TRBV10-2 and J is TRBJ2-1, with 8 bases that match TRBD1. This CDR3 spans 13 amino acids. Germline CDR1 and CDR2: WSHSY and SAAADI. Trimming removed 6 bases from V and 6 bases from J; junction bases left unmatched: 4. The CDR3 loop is CASRRTGPNEQFF. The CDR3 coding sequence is TGCGCCAGCAGGAGGACAGGGCCCAATGAGCAGTTCTTC.

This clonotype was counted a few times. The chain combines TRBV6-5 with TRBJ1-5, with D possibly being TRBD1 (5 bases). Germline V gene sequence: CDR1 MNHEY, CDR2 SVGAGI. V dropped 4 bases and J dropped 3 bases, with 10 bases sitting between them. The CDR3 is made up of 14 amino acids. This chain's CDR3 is CASSFAGPNQPQHF. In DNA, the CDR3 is TGTGCCAGCAGTTTCGCGGGGCCCAATCAGCCCCAGCATTTT.

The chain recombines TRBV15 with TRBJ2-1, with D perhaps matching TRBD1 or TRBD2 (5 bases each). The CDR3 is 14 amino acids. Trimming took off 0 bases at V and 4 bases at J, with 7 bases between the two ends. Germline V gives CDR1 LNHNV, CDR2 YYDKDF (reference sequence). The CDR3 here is CATSRDEGYNEQFF. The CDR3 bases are TGTGCCACCAGCAGAGATGAGGGGTACAATGAGCAGTTCTTC.

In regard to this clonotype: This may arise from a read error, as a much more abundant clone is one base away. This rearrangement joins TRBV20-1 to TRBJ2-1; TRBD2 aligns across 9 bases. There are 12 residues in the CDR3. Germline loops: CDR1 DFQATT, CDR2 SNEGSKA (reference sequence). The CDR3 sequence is CSVTPSGVEHFF. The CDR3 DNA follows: TGCAGTGTAACGCCTAGCGGGGTTGAGCATTTCTTC.

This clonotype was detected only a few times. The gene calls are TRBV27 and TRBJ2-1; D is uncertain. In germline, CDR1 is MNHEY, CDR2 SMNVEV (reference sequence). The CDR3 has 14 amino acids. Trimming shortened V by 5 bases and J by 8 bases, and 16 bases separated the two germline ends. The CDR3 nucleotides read TGTGCCAGCAGTCCCCGTGGTGCGCCCTATGAGCAGTTCTTC. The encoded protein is CASSPRGAPYEQFF.

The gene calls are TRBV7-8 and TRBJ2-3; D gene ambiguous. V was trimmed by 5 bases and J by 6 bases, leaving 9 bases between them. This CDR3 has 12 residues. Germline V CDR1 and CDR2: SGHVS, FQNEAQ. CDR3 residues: CASSRLLDTQYF. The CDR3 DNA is TGTGCCAGCAGCCGACTTTTGGATACGCAGTATTTT.

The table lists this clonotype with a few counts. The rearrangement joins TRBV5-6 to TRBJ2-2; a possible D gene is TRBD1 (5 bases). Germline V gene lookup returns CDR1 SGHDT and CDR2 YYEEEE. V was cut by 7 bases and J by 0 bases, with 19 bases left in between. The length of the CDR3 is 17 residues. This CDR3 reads CASSSPPTEPNTGELFF. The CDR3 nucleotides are TGTGCCAGCTCCTCCCCCCCGACAGAACCGAACACCGGGGAGCTGTTTTTT.

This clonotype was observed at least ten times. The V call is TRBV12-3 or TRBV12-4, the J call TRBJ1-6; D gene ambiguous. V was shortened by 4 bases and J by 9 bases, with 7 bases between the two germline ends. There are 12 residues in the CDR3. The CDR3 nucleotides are TGTGCCAGCAGTTACGACCTTTCACCCCTCCACTTT. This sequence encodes CASSYDLSPLHF.

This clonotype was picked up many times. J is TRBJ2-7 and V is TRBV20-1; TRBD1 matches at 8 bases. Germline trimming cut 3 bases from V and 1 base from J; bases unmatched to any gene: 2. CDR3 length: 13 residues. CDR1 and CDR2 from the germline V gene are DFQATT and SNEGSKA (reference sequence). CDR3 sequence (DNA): TGCAGTGCTAGCAGGGGGCTATCCTACGAGCAGTACTTC. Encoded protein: CSASRGLSYEQYF.

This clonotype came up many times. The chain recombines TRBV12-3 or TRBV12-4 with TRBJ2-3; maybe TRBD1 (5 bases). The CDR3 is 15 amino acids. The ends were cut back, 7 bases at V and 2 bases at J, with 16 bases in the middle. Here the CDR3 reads CASTTGRVNTDTQYF. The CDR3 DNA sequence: TGTGCCAGCACCACTGGCAGGGTTAACACAGATACGCAGTATTTT.

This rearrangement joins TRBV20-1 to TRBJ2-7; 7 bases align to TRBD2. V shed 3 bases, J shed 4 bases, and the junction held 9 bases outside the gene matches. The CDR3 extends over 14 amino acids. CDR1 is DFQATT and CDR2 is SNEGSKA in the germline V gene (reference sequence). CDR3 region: CSASYGGSGYEQYF. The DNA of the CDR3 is TGCAGTGCTAGCTACGGCGGGAGTGGGTACGAGCAGTACTTC.

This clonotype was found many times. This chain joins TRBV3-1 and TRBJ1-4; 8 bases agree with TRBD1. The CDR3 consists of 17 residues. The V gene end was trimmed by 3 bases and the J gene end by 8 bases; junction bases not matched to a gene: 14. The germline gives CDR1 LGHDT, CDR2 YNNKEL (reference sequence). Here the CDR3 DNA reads TGTGCCAGCAGCCAGACCTGGACAGGGCACGGGGTCGAAAAACTGTTTTTT. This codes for CASSQTWTGHGVEKLFF.

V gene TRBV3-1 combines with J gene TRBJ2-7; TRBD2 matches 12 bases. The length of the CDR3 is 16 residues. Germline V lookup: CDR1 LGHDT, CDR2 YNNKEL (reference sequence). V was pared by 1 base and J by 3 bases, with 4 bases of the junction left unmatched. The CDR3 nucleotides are TGTGCCAGCAGCCAAGGAACTAGCGGGAGGATCTACGAGCAGTACTTC. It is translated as CASSQGTSGRIYEQYF.

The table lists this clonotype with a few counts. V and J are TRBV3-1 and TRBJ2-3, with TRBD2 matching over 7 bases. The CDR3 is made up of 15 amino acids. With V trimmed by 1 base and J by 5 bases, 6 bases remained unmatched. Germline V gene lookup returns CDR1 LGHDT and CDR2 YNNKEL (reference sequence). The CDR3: CASSQGPVAGDTQYF. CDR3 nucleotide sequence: TGTGCCAGCAGCCAAGGCCCCGTAGCGGGAGATACGCAGTATTTT.